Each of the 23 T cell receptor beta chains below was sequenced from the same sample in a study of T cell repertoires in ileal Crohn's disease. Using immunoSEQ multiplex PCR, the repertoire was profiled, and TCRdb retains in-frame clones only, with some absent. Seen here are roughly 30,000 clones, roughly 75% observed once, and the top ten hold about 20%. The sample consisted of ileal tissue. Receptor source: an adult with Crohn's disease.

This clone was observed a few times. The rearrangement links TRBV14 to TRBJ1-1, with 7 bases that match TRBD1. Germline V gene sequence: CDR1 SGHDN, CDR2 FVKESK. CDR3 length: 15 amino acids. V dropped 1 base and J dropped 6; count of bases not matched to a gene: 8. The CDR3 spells CASSQATGKGAEAFF. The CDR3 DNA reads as TGTGCCAGCAGCCAAGCGACAGGGAAAGGGGCTGAAGCTTTCTTT. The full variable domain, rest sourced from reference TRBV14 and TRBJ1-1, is EAGVTQFPSHSVIEKGQTVTLRCDPISGHDNLYWYRRVMGKEIKFLLHFVKESKQDESGMPNNRFLAERTGGTYSTLKVQPAELEDSGVYFCASSQATGKGAEAFFGQGTRLTVV.

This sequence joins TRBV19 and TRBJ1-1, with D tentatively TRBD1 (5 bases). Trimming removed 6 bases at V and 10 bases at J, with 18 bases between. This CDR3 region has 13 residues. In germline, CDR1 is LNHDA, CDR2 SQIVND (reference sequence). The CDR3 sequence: CASSREGRAGAFF. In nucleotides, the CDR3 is TGTGCCAGTAGCCGAGAAGGCAGGGCAGGAGCTTTCTTT.

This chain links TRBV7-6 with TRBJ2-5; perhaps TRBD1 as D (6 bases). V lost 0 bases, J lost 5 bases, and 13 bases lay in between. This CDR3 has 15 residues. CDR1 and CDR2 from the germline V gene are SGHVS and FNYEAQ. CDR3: CASSLAGQSVETQYF. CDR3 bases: TGTGCCAGCAGCTTAGCCGGACAGTCCGTGGAGACCCAGTACTTC.

CDR3 sequence (DNA): TGTGCCAGCAGTAAGACAGGCGCATACGAGCAGTACTTC. Protein: CASSKTGAYEQYF. This sequence joins TRBV2 and TRBJ2-5; a weak D match, TRBD1 (6 bases). The J call is uncertain, as TRBJ2-7 better fits the DNA end. CDR1 is SNHLY and CDR2 is FYNNEI in the germline V gene. This CDR3 region has 13 residues.

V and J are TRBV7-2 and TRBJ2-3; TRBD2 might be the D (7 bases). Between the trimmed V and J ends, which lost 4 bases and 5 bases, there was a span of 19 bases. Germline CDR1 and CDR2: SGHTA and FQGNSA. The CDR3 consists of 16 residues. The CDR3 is CASSWDGGGLGDTQYF. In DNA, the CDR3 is TGTGCCAGCAGCTGGGACGGCGGGGGCCTCGGAGATACGCAGTATTTT.

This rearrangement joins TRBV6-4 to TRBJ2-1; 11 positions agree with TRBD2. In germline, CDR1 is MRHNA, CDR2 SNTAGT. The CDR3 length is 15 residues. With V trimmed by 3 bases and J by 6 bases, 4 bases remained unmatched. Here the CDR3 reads CASSEGLAGGNEQFF. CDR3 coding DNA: TGTGCCAGCAGTGAAGGGCTAGCGGGGGGCAATGAGCAGTTCTTC.

In DNA, the CDR3 is TGTGCCAGCAGCAGGACAGGGGTTTTTCTCTATGGCTACACCTTC. Translation gives CASSRTGVFLYGYTF. The gene calls are TRBV14 and TRBJ1-2; 9 bases are shared with TRBD1. The CDR3 has 15 amino acids. CDR1 and CDR2 from the germline V gene are SGHDN and FVKESK. V shed 5 bases and J 4 bases; nucleotides not matched to a gene: 8.

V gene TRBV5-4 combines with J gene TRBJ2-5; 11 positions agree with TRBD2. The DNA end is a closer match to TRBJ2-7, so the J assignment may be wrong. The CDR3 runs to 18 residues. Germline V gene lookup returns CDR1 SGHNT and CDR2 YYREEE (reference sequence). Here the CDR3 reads CASSLSLAGGSISYEQYF. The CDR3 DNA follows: TGTGCCAGCAGCTTATCTCTAGCGGGAGGATCAATTTCCTACGAGCAGTACTTC.

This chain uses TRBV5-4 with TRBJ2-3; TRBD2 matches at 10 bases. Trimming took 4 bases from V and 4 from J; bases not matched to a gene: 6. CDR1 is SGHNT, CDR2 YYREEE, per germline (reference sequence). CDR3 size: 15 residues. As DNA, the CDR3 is TGTGCCAGCAGCCTTACTAGCGGGAATGCAGATACGCAGTATTTT. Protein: CASSLTSGNADTQYF.

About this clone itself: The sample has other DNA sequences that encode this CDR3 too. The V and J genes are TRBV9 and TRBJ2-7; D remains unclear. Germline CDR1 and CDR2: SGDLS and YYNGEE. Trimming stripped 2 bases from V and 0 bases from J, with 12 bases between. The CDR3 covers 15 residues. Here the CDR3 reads CASSVAPAGSYEQYF. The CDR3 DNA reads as TGTGCCAGCAGCGTGGCCCCCGCAGGCTCCTACGAGCAGTACTTC.

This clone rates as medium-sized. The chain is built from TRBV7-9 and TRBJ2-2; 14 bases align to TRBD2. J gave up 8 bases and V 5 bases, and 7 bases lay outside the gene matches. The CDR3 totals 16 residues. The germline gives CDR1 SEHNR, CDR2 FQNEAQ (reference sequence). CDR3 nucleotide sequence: TGTGCCAGCAGCGGAGCCGGGACTAGCGGGAGTGGGGAGCTGTTTTTT. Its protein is CASSGAGTSGSGELFF. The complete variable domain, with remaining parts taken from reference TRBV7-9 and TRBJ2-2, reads DTGVSQNPRHKITKRGQNVTFRCDPISEHNRLYWYRQTLGQGPEFLTYFQNEAQLEKSRLLSDRFSAERPKGSFSTLEIQRTEQGDSAMYLCASSGAGTSGSGELFFGEGSRLTVL.

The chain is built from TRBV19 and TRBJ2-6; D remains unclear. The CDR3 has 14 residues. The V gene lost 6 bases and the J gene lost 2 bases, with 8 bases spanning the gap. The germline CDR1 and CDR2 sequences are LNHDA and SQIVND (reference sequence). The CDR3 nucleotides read TGTGCCAGTAGGATATCAACTGGGGCCAACGTCCTGACTTTC. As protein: CASRISTGANVLTF.

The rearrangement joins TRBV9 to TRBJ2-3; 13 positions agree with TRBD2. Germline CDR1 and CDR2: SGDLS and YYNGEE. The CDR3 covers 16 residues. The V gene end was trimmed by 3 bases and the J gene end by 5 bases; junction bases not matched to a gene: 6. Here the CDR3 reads CASSGRTSGRGDTQYF. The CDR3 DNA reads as TGTGCCAGCAGCGGCCGGACTAGCGGGAGAGGAGATACGCAGTATTTT. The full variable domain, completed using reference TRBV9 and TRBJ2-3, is DSGVTQTPKHLITATGQRVTLRCSPRSGDLSVYWYQQSLDQGLQFLIQYYNGEERAKGNILERFSAQQFPDLHSELNLSSLELGDSALYFCASSGRTSGRGDTQYFGPGTRLTVL.

CDR3 bases: TGTGCCAGCAGTCCCTTCCTTAGAGGCTACGAGCAGTACTTC. It codes for CASSPFLRGYEQYF. The V gene is TRBV25-1, the J gene TRBJ2-7; D gene ambiguous. Trimming took 5 bases from V and 3 from J, leaving 14 bases between them. CDR3 length equals 14 residues. CDR1 is MGHDK, CDR2 SYGVNS, per germline.

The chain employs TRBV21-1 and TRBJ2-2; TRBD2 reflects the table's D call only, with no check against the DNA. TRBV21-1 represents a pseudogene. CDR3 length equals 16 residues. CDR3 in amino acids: CASSKRQAANTGELFF. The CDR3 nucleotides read TGTGCCAGCAGCAAACGTCAAGCCGCGAACACCGGGGAGCTGTTTTTT.

The CDR3, as DNA: TGTGCCAGCAGCGGCCCGGGACTAGCGGGGGTTTACGAGCAGTACTTC. Translating gives CASSGPGLAGVYEQYF. The gene calls are TRBV2 and TRBJ2-7; 14 bases map to TRBD2. Unmatched junction bases numbered 8, after V lost 6 bases and J lost 4 bases. The CDR3 runs 16 residues. The germline V gene encodes CDR1 SNHLY and CDR2 FYNNEI.

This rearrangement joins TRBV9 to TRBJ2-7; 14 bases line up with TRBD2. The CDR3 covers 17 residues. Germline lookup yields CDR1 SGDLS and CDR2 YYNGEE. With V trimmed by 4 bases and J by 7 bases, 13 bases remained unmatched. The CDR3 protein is CASSPAGTSGGNREQYF. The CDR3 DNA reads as TGTGCCAGCAGCCCAGCCGGGACTAGCGGGGGTAATCGGGAGCAGTACTTC.

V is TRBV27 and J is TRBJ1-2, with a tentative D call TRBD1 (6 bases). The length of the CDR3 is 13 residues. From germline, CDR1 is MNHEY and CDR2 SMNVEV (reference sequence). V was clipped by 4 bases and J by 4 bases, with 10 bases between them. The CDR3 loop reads CASSSDRSYGYTF. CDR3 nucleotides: TGTGCCAGCAGTTCGGACAGAAGCTATGGCTACACCTTC.

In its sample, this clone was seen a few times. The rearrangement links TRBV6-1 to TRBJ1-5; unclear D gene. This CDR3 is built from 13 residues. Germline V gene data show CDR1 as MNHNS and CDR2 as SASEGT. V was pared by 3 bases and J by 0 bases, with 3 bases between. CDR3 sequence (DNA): TGTGCCAGCAGTGACCGTAGCAATCAGCCCCAGCATTTT. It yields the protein CASSDRSNQPQHF.

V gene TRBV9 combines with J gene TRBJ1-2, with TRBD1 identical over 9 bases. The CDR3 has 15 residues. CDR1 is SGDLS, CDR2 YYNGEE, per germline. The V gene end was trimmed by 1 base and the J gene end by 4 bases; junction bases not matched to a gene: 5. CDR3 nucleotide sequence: TGTGCCAGCAGCGTATCGGACAGGGGTGGCTATGGCTACACCTTC. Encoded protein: CASSVSDRGGYGYTF.

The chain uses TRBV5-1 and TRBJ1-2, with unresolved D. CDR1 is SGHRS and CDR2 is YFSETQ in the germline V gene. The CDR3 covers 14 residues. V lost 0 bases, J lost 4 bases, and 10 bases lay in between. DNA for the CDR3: TGCGCCAGCAGCTTGGGCGGTTTCCTCTATGGCTACACCTTC. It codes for CASSLGGFLYGYTF.

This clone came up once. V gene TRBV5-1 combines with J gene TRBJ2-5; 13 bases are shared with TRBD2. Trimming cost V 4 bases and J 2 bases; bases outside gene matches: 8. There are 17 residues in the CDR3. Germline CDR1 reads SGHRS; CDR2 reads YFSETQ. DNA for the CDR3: TGCGCCAGCAGCCTTTGGACTAGCGGGAGTCCTCAAGAGACCCAGTACTTC. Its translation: CASSLWTSGSPQETQYF.

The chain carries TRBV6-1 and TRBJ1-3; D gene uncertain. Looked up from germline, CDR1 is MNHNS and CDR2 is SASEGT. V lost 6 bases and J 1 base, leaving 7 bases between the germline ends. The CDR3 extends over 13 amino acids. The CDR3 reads CASRAVSGNTIYF. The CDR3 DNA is TGTGCCAGCAGGGCCGTATCTGGAAACACCATATATTTT.